The 22 T cell receptor beta chains given below trace back to one sample, sequenced in a study of blood T cell repertoires in COVID-19. Using immunoSEQ multiplex PCR, the repertoire was profiled, and TCRdb retains in-frame clones only, with some absent. The sample yields roughly 350,000 clones, around 85% seen once. Sequences were obtained from peripheral blood. These receptors came from a woman between 18 and 30 years old with acute or convalescent COVID-19.

V and J are TRBV2 and TRBJ1-1, with D tentatively TRBD1 (6 bases). The CDR3 is 14 amino acids. V was pared by 8 bases and J by 4 bases, with 17 bases between. Germline CDR1 and CDR2: SNHLY and FYNNEI. The CDR3 DNA is TGTGCCAGCCCCCAGGGGACCTTGGGCACTGAAGCTTTCTTT. This codes for CASPQGTLGTEAFF.

The chain carries TRBV28 and TRBJ1-1, with 7 bases that match TRBD1. The trim removed 10 bases at V and 4 bases at J, leaving 18 bases unmatched. This CDR3 region has 16 residues. Germline-derived CDR1 and CDR2 are MDHEN and SYDVKM. The CDR3 DNA follows: TGTGCCACCCTCGGAGGGGGCGTATCTTGGGTCACTGAAGCTTTCTTT. This encodes CATLGGGVSWVTEAFF.

The chain links TRBV6-5 to TRBJ2-5; 8 nucleotides line up with TRBD1. Looked up from germline, CDR1 is MNHEY and CDR2 is SVGAGI. The V gene end was trimmed by 6 bases and the J gene end by 4 bases; junction bases not matched to a gene: 10. The CDR3 runs 15 residues. DNA for the CDR3: TGTGCCAGCAGGAGGACAGGGCTGAAGGGAGAGACCCAGTACTTC. This gives the protein CASRRTGLKGETQYF.

The CDR3 region has the DNA TGTGCCAGTAGCTCCAAACATCGCGGGACAGGGATTCACGAGCAGTACTTC. Its translation is CASSSKHRGTGIHEQYF. The chain couples TRBV19 to TRBJ2-7, with 9 bases identical to TRBD1. Germline CDR1 and CDR2: LNHDA and SQIVND (reference sequence). Trimming removed 6 bases from V and 5 bases from J; junction bases left unmatched: 17. The CDR3 sequence is 17 residues long.

The chain uses TRBV6-1 and TRBJ1-5, with unresolved D. The CDR3 covers 15 residues. V lost 1 base, J lost 6 bases, and 13 bases lay in between. Germline V gene data show CDR1 as MNHNS and CDR2 as SASEGT. DNA for the CDR3: TGTGCCAGCAGTGAAGGCCCGAACCCGAGTCAGCCCCAGCATTTT. As protein: CASSEGPNPSQPQHF.

V usage is TRBV6-5 and J usage is TRBJ2-7; 9 bases align to TRBD1. Trimming cost V 6 bases and J 3 bases; bases outside gene matches: 3. This CDR3 has 13 residues. Looked up from germline, CDR1 is MNHEY and CDR2 is SVGAGI. CDR3 amino acids: CASSGQGFYEQYF. The CDR3 coding sequence is TGTGCCAGCAGCGGACAGGGGTTCTACGAGCAGTACTTC.

This chain connects TRBV19 to TRBJ1-5; TRBD1 is a possible D gene (5 bases). This CDR3 has 16 residues. Deletions cut 3 bases from V and 4 bases from J, with 16 bases between. Per germline, CDR1 LNHDA and CDR2 SQIVND (reference sequence). The DNA of the CDR3 is TGTGCCAGTAGTATGTGGATAGGGGAGGGGAATCAGCCCCAGCATTTT. Translated: CASSMWIGEGNQPQHF. The variable domain in full, with the rest retrieved from reference TRBV19 and TRBJ1-5, is DGGITQSPKYLFRKEGQNVTLSCEQNLNHDAMYWYRQDPGQGLRLIYYSQIVNDFQKGDIAEGYSVSREKKESFPLTVTSAQKNPTAFYLCASSMWIGEGNQPQHFGDGTRLSIL.

The chain is built from TRBV6-2 or TRBV6-3 and TRBJ2-2; 10 bases fit TRBD1. With 6 bases clipped from V and 1 base from J, the junction kept 5 bases outside the gene matches. This CDR3 has 16 amino acids. CDR1 and CDR2 (germline): MNHEY, SVGEGT. CDR3 sequence reads: CASSRQGAGNTGELFF. As DNA, the CDR3 is TGTGCCAGCAGCCGACAGGGGGCGGGGAACACCGGGGAGCTGTTTTTT.

The CDR3 region is CASSLAPGQNTNSPLHF. The CDR3 DNA is TGTGCCAGCAGCTTGGCCCCGGGACAAAACACTAATTCACCCCTCCACTTT. This chain joins TRBV5-4 and TRBJ1-6; tentatively, D is TRBD1 (6 bases). With 0 bases removed from V and 6 bases from J, the gap between germline ends came to 16 bases. Germline values: CDR1 SGHNT, CDR2 YYREEE (reference sequence). CDR3 length: 17 residues.

This clone was counted a few times. V usage is TRBV6-5 and J usage is TRBJ1-2; D is ambiguous. CDR3 length equals 13 residues. Between the trimmed V and J ends, which lost 6 bases and 2 bases, there was a span of 10 bases. Germline V gives CDR1 MNHEY, CDR2 SVGAGI. CDR3 region: CASSVAYNYGYTF. The CDR3 DNA is TGTGCCAGCAGCGTAGCTTACAACTATGGCTACACCTTC.

The genes are TRBV3-1 (or the pseudogene TRBV3-2) and TRBJ1-6; D is unclear. The CDR3 runs to 13 residues. From germline, CDR1 is LGHDT and CDR2 YNNKEL (reference sequence). The V and J ends lost 2 bases and 5 bases respectively, with 4 bases between them. In DNA, the CDR3 is TGTGCCAGCAGCCAAACTAATAATTCACCCCTCCACTTT. The encoded protein is CASSQTNNSPLHF.

The chain combines TRBV3-1 (or the pseudogene TRBV3-2) with TRBJ1-4; 10 bases line up with TRBD1. CDR1 and CDR2 (germline): LGHDT, YNNKEL (reference sequence). V shed 3 bases and J 8 bases; nucleotides not matched to a gene: 6. The CDR3 extends over 15 amino acids. This CDR3 is CASSHRGTGVEKLFF. The CDR3 nucleotides are TGTGCCAGCAGCCATCGGGGGACAGGGGTCGAAAAACTGTTTTTT.

This sequence joins TRBV7-8 and TRBJ2-3, with D perhaps TRBD2 (6 bases). The germline V gene has CDR1 SGHVS and CDR2 FQNEAQ. V lost 1 base and J lost 6, with 17 bases in between. This CDR3 comprises 16 residues. In DNA form, the CDR3 reads TGTGCCAGCAGCTTAGTACGGACTACCCGTGGGGATACGCAGTATTTT. Residues: CASSLVRTTRGDTQYF.

The CDR3 nucleotides read TGTGCCAGTAGTATTTCCGGTTATGGCTACACCTTC. Translating gives CASSISGYGYTF. This chain uses TRBV19 with TRBJ1-2; D unclear. The germline V gene encodes CDR1 LNHDA and CDR2 SQIVND (reference sequence). The CDR3 length is 12 residues. Trimming left V 3 bases short and J 5 bases short, with 7 bases between.

This chain connects TRBV6-4 to TRBJ2-1; TRBD2 is a possible D gene (6 bases). Trimming pared 0 bases from V and 5 bases from J, leaving 11 bases between. CDR1 MRHNA and CDR2 SNTAGT come from the germline V gene. The CDR3 has 15 residues. CDR3 amino acids: CASSDSGLPHNEQFF. DNA for the CDR3: TGTGCCAGCAGTGACTCGGGACTTCCTCACAATGAGCAGTTCTTC.

The rearrangement uses TRBV28 and TRBJ2-7, with 9 bases lining up with TRBD2. The CDR3 is made up of 15 amino acids. Germline trimming cut 2 bases from V and 3 bases from J; bases unmatched to any gene: 5. Germline V gene data show CDR1 as MDHEN and CDR2 as SYDVKM. CDR3 in amino acids: CASSLGPSGNYEQYF. In DNA form, the CDR3 reads TGTGCCAGCAGTTTAGGGCCTAGCGGGAACTACGAGCAGTACTTC.

This chain uses TRBV11-2 with TRBJ2-1, with D possibly TRBD2 on 6 matching bases. CDR1 is SGHAT and CDR2 is FQNNGV in the germline V gene. V was cut by 6 bases and J by 7 bases, with 16 bases left in between. CDR3 length: 14 residues. The CDR3: CASRAGLFPNEQFF. The CDR3 bases are TGTGCCAGCAGGGCGGGACTCTTTCCGAATGAGCAGTTCTTC.

The genes are TRBV9 and TRBJ1-6; 9 nucleotides align to TRBD1. The V and J ends lost 3 bases and 8 bases, in that order; junction bases with no gene match: 6. The CDR3 is 15 amino acids. The germline V gene encodes CDR1 SGDLS and CDR2 YYNGEE. The CDR3 nucleotides are TGTGCCAGCAGCGAGAAGACAGGGGGTGATTCACCCCTCCACTTT. Encoded protein: CASSEKTGGDSPLHF.

This chain connects TRBV2 to TRBJ1-1; D gene uncertain. The germline V gene has CDR1 SNHLY and CDR2 FYNNEI. V gave up 8 bases and J gave up 0 bases, with 13 bases separating them. The CDR3 is 14 residues long. The CDR3 protein is CASCTSGLNTEAFF. The CDR3 coding sequence is TGTGCCAGCTGTACCTCCGGGTTGAACACTGAAGCTTTCTTT.

This clone was seen more than once but under ten times. The chain employs TRBV2 and TRBJ1-6; possibly TRBD1 for D (5 bases). This CDR3 region has 14 residues. The V gene lost 7 bases and the J gene lost 8 bases, with 15 bases spanning the gap. The V gene's germline CDR1 is SNHLY and CDR2 FYNNEI. CDR3 residues: CASISPGTDSPLHF. The CDR3 DNA follows: TGTGCCAGCATCTCCCCCGGGACTGATTCACCCCTCCACTTT.

The chain uses TRBV3-1 (or the pseudogene TRBV3-2) and TRBJ1-4; no reliable D call. There are 17 residues in the CDR3. Trimming took off 4 bases at V and 8 bases at J, with 23 bases between the two ends. Germline V gene sequence: CDR1 LGHDT, CDR2 YNNKEL (reference sequence). CDR3 DNA sequence: TGTGCCAGCAGCCGATCCCGGCAAGTTCAATGGGAGGAAAAACTGTTTTTT. This translates into CASSRSRQVQWEEKLFF.

This clone occurred once. This chain connects TRBV9 to TRBJ2-5, with 11 bases fitting TRBD2. The germline V gene has CDR1 SGDLS and CDR2 YYNGEE. The CDR3 runs 19 residues. Trimming took 3 bases from V and 5 from J; bases not matched to a gene: 18. CDR3 protein: CASSERGWLAGGAWETQYF. Written as DNA, the CDR3 is TGTGCCAGCAGCGAGAGGGGCTGGCTAGCGGGAGGAGCATGGGAGACCCAGTACTTC.